This T cell receptor beta chain was sequenced in a study of early stage breast cancer tumors (dated by TCRdb to 2016 to 2017). Turning to the overall study: Of the approximately 15 invasive breast tumors, about a dozen were found to be estrogen receptor-positive, progesterone receptor-positive and HER2-negative. Of the roughly 12 ER+/PR+/HER2- tumors, eight were classified as invasive ductal carcinomas and four as invasive lobular carcinomas. On average, each sample got about 10-fold read coverage. A total of 2,651,842 templates, representing 1,097,674 unique clonotypes, were detected across all samples. What the study reported, not specific to this receptor: Enriched TCRB sequences shared across patients were mostly commonly generated sequences, unlikely to play an important role in the tumor microenvironment. Compared with adjacent normal breast tissue, tumors had about 2.5-fold higher T cell density and higher clonality. Chain pairing and functional markers such as CD4, CD8 and FOXP3 were not captured by bulk genomic DNA sequencing of unsorted cells. Analysis by tumor subtype was prevented by the small cohort size. Repertoires from blood and normal breast were more alike than repertoires from blood and tumor, and in about 85% of the 16 patients, comparing each tissue with blood separated tumor from normal.

On this clone: Its target antigen remains unknown. Per-base qualities were not stored, and no clone one base away is much larger.

About 19-55 mg of tumor tissue was diced and typically yielded more than 3 ug of DNA. The study profiled bulk TCR beta-chain repertoires in matched peripheral blood, tumor and adjacent normal breast tissue taken from some 17 patients with early-stage breast cancer. After resection, visually identified tumor tissue was excised and placed in prechilled RNAlater. A TissueLyser II was used to homogenize diced tumor tissue (roughly 20-55 mg) in RLTplus buffer containing beta-mercaptoethanol and antifoaming agent. Genomic DNA was extracted with the Qiagen AllPrep DNA/RNA Mini kit. Every sample was amplified as two independent genomic DNA replicates, using 0.5 ug for blood and about 1.6 ug for tumor or normal breast. TCRB sequencing of genomic DNA was carried out with the ImmunoSeq Intro kit according to the manufacturer's instructions. For absolute quantification, the roughly 30-cycle multiplex PCR included proprietary primers along with spike-in control sequences. Single-end 150-bp reads were used to sequence an 87-bp fragment covering the CDR3 and the flanking V and J genes. Seven samples, with two replicates for each sample, were multiplexed per lane of an Illumina MiSeq using version 3.0 chemistry. The published analysis was carried out like this. The vendor's proprietary pipeline handled the raw data processing, merging both replicates into a single result for each sample. To define clonotypes, the study grouped productive rearrangements that shared the V-gene family, CDR3 amino acid sequence and J-gene segment. Clonality was calculated as 1 minus the normalized Shannon entropy (Pielou evenness) of TCRB abundances. To estimate T cell density, the total number of templates was divided by the input cell count, which was inferred from how much DNA went in. Recon with default parameters was used to estimate total repertoire diversity and clonality. Clonotypes with over 0.1% abundance in tumor and at least 32-fold higher abundance in tumor than in normal breast were defined as tumor-enriched. TCRdb retrieved this table from immuneACCESS and kept in-frame rearrangements only. Not all clones are present; in checked studies, unresolved V genes account for under half, and no reason is known for the remainder. Clonal size and the V and J genes are those of that table, whereas D and trimming came from the DNA. This sample comprises approximately 31,000 clones, around 67% of them detected only once. About 9.4% of the sample belongs to the ten largest clones.

The germline V gene yields SGHDT for CDR1 and YYEEEE for CDR2. V lost 1 base and J lost 0 bases; the stretch between them is 14 bases long. Spanning cysteine to phenylalanine, the CDR3 consists of 17 amino acids. CDR3 DNA is the only sequence kept; it has 51 bases, read in frame from the first base. The rearrangement joined TRBV5-6 to TRBJ2-1, and the D gene may be TRBD2, 6 bases matching. Material for sequencing was breast tumor tissue. The clonotype originates from a person aged 30-39 years with breast cancer. The CDR3 loop reads CASSLLGGVSSYNEQFF. The DNA reads TGTGCCAGCAGCTTGTTGGGAGGAGTGAGCTCCTACAATGAGCAGTTCTTC.